These 2 T cell receptor beta chains were all obtained from the same sample, sequenced in a study of shared clonotypes between healthy human individuals. Sequencing used immunoSEQ multiplex PCR; TCRdb keeps in-frame clones, though not all of them. Here the sample spans a few million clones, approximately 93% being singletons. Sequencing used naive CD4+ T cells from PBMCs. Stated subset: CD45RA+ positively selected. The origin of the receptors is a man aged 18 to 29 in good health. Some clones in this sample may be carry-over from other donors' samples.

This clone was recorded once. The V gene is TRBV9, the J gene TRBJ1-2; possibly TRBD1 for D (5 bases). CDR1 and CDR2 (germline): SGDLS, YYNGEE. The CDR3 is 15 amino acids. V lost 2 bases to trimming and J lost 7 bases, with 18 bases between them. DNA of the CDR3: TGTGCCAGCAGCGTGGGGCAGCGGGTCTTAGGTGGCTACACCTTC. Residues: CASSVGQRVLGGYTF.

The rearrangement uses TRBV28 and TRBJ1-2; the D is unclear. The germline CDR1 and CDR2 sequences are MDHEN and SYDVKM. The V and J ends lost 2 bases and 5 bases respectively, with 21 bases between them. The CDR3 sequence is 17 residues long. The CDR3 spells CASSLDRESPGEYGYTF. The CDR3 DNA is TGTGCCAGCAGTTTAGACCGGGAGTCTCCCGGGGAGTATGGCTACACCTTC.